This T cell receptor beta chain was observed in a study of T cell responses to AZD1222 COVID-19 vaccine. Regarding this clone: Antigen unknown.

The study's findings and limits: Donors in the cohort were predominantly white British and more often female, and clonal diversity was possibly underestimated.

Assay: immunoSEQ multiplex PCR; the TCRdb copy retains only in-frame clones and omits some. The data hold about 140,000 clones, with approximately 92% observed a single time. V lost 0 bases and J lost 1, with 10 bases in between. The CDR3 extends over 16 amino acids. Germline lookup yields CDR1 SGHRS and CDR2 YFSETQ. The chain joins TRBV5-1 to TRBJ2-2, with D unresolved. The sequencing used peripheral blood, collected 28 days after the second AZD1222 dose. The TCR originated in an adult who received the AZD1222 COVID-19 vaccine. CDR3 DNA sequence: TGCGCCAGCAGCTTGGTAGTGTGGGGGAACACCGGGGAGCTGTTTTTT. Amino acid sequence: CASSLVVWGNTGELFF.